Following are 11 T cell receptor beta chains from one sample sequenced in a study of blood T cell repertoires in COVID-19. Sequencing used immunoSEQ multiplex PCR; TCRdb keeps in-frame clones, though not all of them. The sample has 240,000 or so clones, about 80% seen once. The sequencing sample was made of peripheral blood. These receptors were collected from a woman over 75 with acute or convalescent COVID-19.

The chain couples TRBV3-1 (or the pseudogene TRBV3-2) to TRBJ2-1; possible D gene TRBD2, 6 bases. V was shortened by 0 bases and J by 5 bases, with 11 bases between the two germline ends. The CDR3 is 15 residues long. Germline-derived CDR1 and CDR2 are LGHDT and YNNKEL (reference sequence). CDR3 nucleotides: TGTGCCAGCAGCCAAGACGCGGGGCCGCACAATGAGCAGTTCTTC. This translates into CASSQDAGPHNEQFF.

CDR3 sequence (DNA): TGTGCCAGCAGCCGCTCCGGGGGGCTGGCGGATACGCAGTATTTT. Protein sequence: CASSRSGGLADTQYF. The chain is built from TRBV27 and TRBJ2-3; possibly TRBD2 for D (7 bases). The V gene's germline CDR1 is MNHEY and CDR2 SMNVEV (reference sequence). The CDR3 runs to 15 residues. Trimming left V 6 bases short and J 6 bases short, with 19 bases between.

The rearrangement links TRBV30 to TRBJ1-6, with D perhaps TRBD1 (5 bases). Germline CDR1 GTSNPN, CDR2 SVGIG (reference sequence). V dropped 4 bases and J dropped 8 bases, with 15 bases sitting between them. The CDR3 runs to 14 residues. In DNA, the CDR3 is TGTGCCTGGAACCAAGGGACTGCCGATTCACCCCTCCACTTT. As protein: CAWNQGTADSPLHF.

This rearrangement joins TRBV28 to TRBJ1-6, with D perhaps TRBD1 (5 bases). Germline V gene sequence: CDR1 MDHEN, CDR2 SYDVKM. With 5 bases removed from V and 10 bases from J, the gap between germline ends came to 18 bases. The CDR3 is made up of 15 amino acids. CDR3: CASSPIQGGRSPLHF. The CDR3 DNA reads as TGTGCCAGCAGTCCTATCCAGGGTGGCAGATCACCCCTCCACTTT. Variable domain in full (rest from reference TRBV28 and TRBJ1-6): DVKVTQSSRYLVKRTGEKVFLECVQDMDHENMFWYRQDPGLGLRLIYFSYDVKMKEKGDIPEGYSVSREKKERFSLILESASTNQTSMYLCASSPIQGGRSPLHFGNGTRLTVT.

The chain links TRBV7-2 to TRBJ2-7; 10 bases fit TRBD1. In germline, CDR1 is SGHTA, CDR2 FQGNSA. This CDR3 is 15 amino acids long. J lost 3 bases, V lost 5 bases, and 7 bases had no gene match. For the CDR3, the DNA is TGTGCCAGCAGCGAAGGGACAGGGGACGTCTACGAGCAGTACTTC. Translating it yields CASSEGTGDVYEQYF. The full variable domain, rest sourced from reference TRBV7-2 and TRBJ2-7, is GAGVSQSPSNKVTEKGKDVELRCDPISGHTALYWYRQSLGQGLEFLIYFQGNSAPDKSGLPSDRFSAERTGGSVSTLTIQRTQQEDSAVYLCASSEGTGDVYEQYFGPGTRLTVT.

The chain uses TRBV3-1 (or the pseudogene TRBV3-2) and TRBJ1-1; maybe TRBD1 (6 bases). This CDR3 is 13 amino acids long. Germline V gene data show CDR1 as LGHDT and CDR2 as YNNKEL (reference sequence). V lost 1 base, J lost 11 bases, and 14 bases lay in between. The CDR3 DNA sequence: TGTGCCAGCAGCCAAGCCCGAACAGGGTCGGCTTTCTTT. Translation gives CASSQARTGSAFF.

In this sample, this clone turned up a few times. The chain uses TRBV6-5 and TRBJ2-7, with unresolved D. Germline lookup yields CDR1 MNHEY and CDR2 SVGAGI. The CDR3 totals 11 residues. V was cut by 4 bases and J by 6 bases, with 7 bases left in between. The DNA for the CDR3 is TGTGCCAGCAGTTCCTTCTTCGAGCAGTACTTC. Amino acids: CASSSFFEQYF.

V gene TRBV28 combines with J gene TRBJ2-2; D may be TRBD1 (5 bases). CDR3 length: 14 amino acids. The germline gives CDR1 MDHEN, CDR2 SYDVKM. V was shortened by 6 bases and J by 7 bases, with 15 bases between the two germline ends. In DNA form, the CDR3 reads TGTGCCAGCAGGCCCACCCAGGGTGTCGGGGAGCTGTTTTTT. It yields the protein CASRPTQGVGELFF.

The chain recombines TRBV27 with TRBJ2-2, with D perhaps TRBD1 (5 bases). This CDR3 has 13 residues. V lost 5 bases, J lost 10 bases, and 14 bases lay in between. CDR1 and CDR2 from the germline V gene are MNHEY and SMNVEV (reference sequence). The CDR3 DNA sequence: TGTGCCAGCAGTCAAGGACAAAGGGAGGAGCTGTTTTTT. Translating gives CASSQGQREELFF.

V gene TRBV18 combines with J gene TRBJ1-6; D gene uncertain. The CDR3 length is 17 residues. Germline-derived CDR1 and CDR2 are KGHSH and LQKENI. V gave up 6 bases and J gave up 11 bases, with 26 bases separating them. DNA of the CDR3: TGTGCCAGCTCGAGCCAGACTCATTCCGCGATGCCCCCACCCCTCCACTTT. Residues: CASSSQTHSAMPPPLHF.

The V gene is TRBV6-5, the J gene TRBJ1-2; 12 bases line up with TRBD1. The CDR3 consists of 15 residues. Germline V gene lookup returns CDR1 MNHEY and CDR2 SVGAGI. With 7 bases clipped from V and 2 bases from J, the junction kept 5 bases outside the gene matches. CDR3 DNA: TGTGCCAGCAACAGGGACAGGGGGCCGAACTATGGCTACACCTTC. This encodes CASNRDRGPNYGYTF.